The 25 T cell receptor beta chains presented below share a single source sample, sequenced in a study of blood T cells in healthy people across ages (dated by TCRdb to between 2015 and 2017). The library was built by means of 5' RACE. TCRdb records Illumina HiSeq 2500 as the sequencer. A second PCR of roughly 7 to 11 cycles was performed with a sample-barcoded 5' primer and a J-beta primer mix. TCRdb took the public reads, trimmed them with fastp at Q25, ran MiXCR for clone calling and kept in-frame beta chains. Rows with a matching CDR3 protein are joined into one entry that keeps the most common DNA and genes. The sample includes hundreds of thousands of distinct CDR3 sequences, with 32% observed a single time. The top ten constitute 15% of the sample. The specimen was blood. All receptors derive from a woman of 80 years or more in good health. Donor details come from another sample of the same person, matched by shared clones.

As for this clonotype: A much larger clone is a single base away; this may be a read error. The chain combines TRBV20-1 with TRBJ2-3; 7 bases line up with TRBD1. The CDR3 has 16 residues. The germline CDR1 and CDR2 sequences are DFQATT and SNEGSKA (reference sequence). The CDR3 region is CGARWGQGGPFDTQYF. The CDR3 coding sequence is TGCGGTGCTAGATGGGGCCAAGGGGGCCCCTTCGATACGCAGTATTTT.

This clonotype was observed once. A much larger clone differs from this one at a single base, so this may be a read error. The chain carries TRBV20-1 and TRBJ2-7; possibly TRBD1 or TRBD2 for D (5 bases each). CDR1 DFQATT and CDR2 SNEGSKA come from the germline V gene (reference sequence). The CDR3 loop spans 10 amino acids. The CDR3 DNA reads TGCTCCGGGGCAACCTACGAGCAGTACTTC. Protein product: CSGATYEQYF.

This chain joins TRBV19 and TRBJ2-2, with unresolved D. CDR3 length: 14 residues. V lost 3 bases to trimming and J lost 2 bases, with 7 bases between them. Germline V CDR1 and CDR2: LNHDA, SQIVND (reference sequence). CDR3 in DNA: TGTGCCAGTAGTATCATTAGAAACACCGGGGAGCTGTTTTTT. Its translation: CASSIIRNTGELFF. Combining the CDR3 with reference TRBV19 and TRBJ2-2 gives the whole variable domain DGGITQSPKYLFRKEGQNVTLSCEQNLNHDAMYWYRQDPGQGLRLIYYSQIVNDFQKGDIAEGYSVSREKKESFPLTVTSAQKNPTAFYLCASSIIRNTGELFFGEGSRLTVL.

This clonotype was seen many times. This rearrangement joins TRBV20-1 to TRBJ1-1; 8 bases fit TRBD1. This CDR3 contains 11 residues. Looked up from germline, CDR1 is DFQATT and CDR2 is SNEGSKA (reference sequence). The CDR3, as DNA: TGCAGCGGACAGGGCGTCACTGAAGCTTTCTTT. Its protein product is CSGQGVTEAFF.

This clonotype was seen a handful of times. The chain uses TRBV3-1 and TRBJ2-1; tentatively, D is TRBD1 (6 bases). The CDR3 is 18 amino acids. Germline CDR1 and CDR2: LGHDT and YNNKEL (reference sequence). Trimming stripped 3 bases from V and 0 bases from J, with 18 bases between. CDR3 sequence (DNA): TGTGCCAGCAGCCAGCCTGGCAGGGGCTGGTGCTCCTACAATGAGCAGTTCTTC. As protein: CASSQPGRGWCSYNEQFF.

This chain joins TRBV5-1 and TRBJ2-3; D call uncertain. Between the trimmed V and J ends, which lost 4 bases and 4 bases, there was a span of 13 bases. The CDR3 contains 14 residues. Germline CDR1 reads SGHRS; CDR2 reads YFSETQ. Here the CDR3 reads CASSVYSVADTQYF. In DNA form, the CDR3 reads TGCGCCAGCAGCGTATATTCTGTGGCAGATACGCAGTATTTT. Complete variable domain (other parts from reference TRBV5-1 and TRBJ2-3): KAGVTQTPRYLIKTRGQQVTLSCSPISGHRSVSWYQQTPGQGLQFLFEYFSETQRNKGNFPGRFSGRQFSNSRSEMNVSTLELGDSALYLCASSVYSVADTQYFGPGTRLTVL.

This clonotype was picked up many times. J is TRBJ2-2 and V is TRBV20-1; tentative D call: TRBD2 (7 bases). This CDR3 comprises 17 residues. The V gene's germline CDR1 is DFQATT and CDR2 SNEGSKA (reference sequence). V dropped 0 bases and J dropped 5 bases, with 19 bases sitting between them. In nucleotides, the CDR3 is TGCAGTGCTAGAGATGCCTCGGGGGGCGTAAAGACCGGGGAGCTGTTTTTT. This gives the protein CSARDASGGVKTGELFF.

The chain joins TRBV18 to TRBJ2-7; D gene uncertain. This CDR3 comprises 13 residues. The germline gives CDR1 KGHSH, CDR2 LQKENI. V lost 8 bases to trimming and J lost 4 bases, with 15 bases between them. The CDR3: CASSQDWHYEQYF. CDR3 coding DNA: TGTGCCAGCAGCCAAGATTGGCATTACGAGCAGTACTTC.

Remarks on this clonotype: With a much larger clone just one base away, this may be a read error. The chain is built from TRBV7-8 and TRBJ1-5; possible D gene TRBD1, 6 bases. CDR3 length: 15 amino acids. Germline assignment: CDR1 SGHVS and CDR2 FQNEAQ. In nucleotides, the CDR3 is TGTACCAGCAGCCCCCCAGGGGTCAGCAATCAGCCCCAGCATTTT. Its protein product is CTSSPPGVSNQPQHF.

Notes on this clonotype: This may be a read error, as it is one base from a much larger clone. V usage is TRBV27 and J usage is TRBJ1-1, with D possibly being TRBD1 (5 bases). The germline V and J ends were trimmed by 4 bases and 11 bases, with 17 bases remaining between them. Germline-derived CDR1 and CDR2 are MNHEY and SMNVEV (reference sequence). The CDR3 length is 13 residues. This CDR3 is CASSYLDGRQAFF. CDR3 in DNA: TGTGCCAGCAGTTATCTCGACGGAAGACAGGCTTTCTTT.

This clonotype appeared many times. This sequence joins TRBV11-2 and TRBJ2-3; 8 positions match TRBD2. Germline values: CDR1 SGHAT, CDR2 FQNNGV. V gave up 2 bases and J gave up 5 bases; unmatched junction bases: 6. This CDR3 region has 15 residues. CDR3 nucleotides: TGTGCCAGCAGCTTATTCCTTCTAGCGGGAGATACGCAGTATTTT. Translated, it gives CASSLFLLAGDTQYF.

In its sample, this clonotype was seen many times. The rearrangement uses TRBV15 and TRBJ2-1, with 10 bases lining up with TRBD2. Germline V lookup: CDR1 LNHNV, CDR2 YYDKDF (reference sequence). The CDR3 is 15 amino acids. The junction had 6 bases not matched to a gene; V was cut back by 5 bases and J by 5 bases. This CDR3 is CATSDPSGGNNEQFF. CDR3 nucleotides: TGTGCCACCAGCGATCCTAGCGGGGGCAACAATGAGCAGTTCTTC. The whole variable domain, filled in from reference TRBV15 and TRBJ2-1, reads DAMVIQNPRYQVTQFGKPVTLSCSQTLNHNVMYWYQQKSSQAPKLLFHYYDKDFNNEADTPDNFQSRRPNTSFCFLDIRSPGLGDTAMYLCATSDPSGGNNEQFFGPGTRLTVL.

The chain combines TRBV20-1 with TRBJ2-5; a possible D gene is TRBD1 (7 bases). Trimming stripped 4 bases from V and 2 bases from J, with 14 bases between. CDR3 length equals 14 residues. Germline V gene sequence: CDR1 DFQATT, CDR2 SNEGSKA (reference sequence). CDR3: CSATLEGAQETQYF. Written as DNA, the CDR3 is TGCAGTGCTACCCTGGAGGGGGCTCAAGAGACCCAGTACTTC.

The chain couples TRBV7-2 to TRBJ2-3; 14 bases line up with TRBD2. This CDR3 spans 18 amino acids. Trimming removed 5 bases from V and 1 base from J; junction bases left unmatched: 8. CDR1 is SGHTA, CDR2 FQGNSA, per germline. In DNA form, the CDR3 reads TGTGCCAGCAGCCCCCCGGGACTAGCGGGGGACCGCACAGATACGCAGTATTTT. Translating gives CASSPPGLAGDRTDTQYF.

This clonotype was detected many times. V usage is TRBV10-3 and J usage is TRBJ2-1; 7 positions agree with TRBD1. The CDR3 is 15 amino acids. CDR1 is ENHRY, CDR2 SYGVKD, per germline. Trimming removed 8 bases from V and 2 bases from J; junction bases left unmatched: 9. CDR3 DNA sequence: TGTGCCATCGGAGGACCTCAGGGGGCCTACAATGAGCAGTTCTTC. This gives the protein CAIGGPQGAYNEQFF.

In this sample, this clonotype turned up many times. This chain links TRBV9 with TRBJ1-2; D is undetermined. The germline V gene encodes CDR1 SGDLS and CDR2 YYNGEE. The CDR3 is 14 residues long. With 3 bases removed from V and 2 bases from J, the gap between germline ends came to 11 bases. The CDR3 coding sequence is TGTGCCAGCAGCGCCGGAGCGGGGAACTATGGCTACACCTTC. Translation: CASSAGAGNYGYTF.

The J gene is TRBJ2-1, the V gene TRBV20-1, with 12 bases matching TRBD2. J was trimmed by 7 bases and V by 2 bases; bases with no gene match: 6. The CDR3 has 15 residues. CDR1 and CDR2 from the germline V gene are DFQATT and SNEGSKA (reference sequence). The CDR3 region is CSARKTTSGGNEQFF. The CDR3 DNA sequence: TGCAGTGCTAGAAAGACAACTAGCGGGGGGAATGAGCAGTTCTTC.

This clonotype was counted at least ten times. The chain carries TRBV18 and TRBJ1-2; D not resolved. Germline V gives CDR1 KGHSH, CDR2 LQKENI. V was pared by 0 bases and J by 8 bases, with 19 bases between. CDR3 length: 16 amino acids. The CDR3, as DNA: TGTGCCAGCTCACCACCGGGTCAAGGCCGCATTTTGGGCTACACCTTC. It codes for CASSPPGQGRILGYTF.

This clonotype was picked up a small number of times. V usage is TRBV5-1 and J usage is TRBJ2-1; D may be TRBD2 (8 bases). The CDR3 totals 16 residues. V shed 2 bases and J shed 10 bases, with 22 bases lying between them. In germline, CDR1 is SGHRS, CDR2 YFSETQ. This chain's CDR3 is CASSLLPGLGDSEQFF. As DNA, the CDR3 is TGCGCCAGCAGCTTACTCCCGGGACTAGGGGACAGCGAGCAGTTCTTC.

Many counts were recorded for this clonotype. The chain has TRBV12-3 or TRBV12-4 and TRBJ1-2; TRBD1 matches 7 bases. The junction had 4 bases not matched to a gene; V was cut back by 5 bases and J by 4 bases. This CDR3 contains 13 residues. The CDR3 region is CASSQGQLYGYTF. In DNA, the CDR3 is TGTGCCAGCAGTCAGGGACAGCTCTATGGCTACACCTTC.

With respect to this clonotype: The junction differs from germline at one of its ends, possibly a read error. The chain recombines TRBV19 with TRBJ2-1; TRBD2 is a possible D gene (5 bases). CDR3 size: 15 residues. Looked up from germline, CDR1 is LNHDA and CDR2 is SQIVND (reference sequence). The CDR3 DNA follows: TGTGGCAGTACCTCCTTCCCTAGCAGCTACAATGAGCAGTTCTTC. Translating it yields CGSTSFPSSYNEQFF.

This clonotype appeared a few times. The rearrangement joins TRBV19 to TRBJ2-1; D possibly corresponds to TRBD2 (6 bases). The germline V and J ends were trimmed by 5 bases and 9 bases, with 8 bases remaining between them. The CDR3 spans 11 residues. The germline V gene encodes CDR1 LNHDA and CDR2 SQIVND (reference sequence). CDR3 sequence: CASSFSGEQFF. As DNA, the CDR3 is TGTGCCAGTAGTTTTAGCGGTGAGCAGTTCTTC.

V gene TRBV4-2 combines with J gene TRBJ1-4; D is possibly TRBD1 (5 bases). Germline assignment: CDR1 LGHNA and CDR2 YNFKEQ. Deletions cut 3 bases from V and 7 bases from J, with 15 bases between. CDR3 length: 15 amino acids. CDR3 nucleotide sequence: TGTGCCAGCAGCCATCCGGGCAGGGCGAGTGAAAAACTGTTTTTT. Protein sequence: CASSHPGRASEKLFF.

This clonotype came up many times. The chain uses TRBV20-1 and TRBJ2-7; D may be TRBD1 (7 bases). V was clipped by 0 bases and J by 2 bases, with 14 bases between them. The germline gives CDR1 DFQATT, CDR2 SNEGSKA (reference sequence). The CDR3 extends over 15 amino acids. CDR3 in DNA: TGCAGTGCTAGAGATCGCGCAGGGGGGCCCTACGAGCAGTACTTC. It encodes CSARDRAGGPYEQYF.

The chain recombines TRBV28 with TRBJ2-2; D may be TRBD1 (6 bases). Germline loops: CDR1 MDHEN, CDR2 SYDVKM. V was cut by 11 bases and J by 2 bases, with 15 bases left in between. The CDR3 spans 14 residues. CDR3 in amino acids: CAVRQALNTGELFF. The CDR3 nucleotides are TGTGCCGTCAGACAGGCACTAAACACCGGGGAGCTGTTTTTT.